Following are 3 T cell receptor beta chains from one sample sequenced in a study of T cells after posttransplantation cyclophosphamide. Using immunoSEQ multiplex PCR, the repertoire was profiled, and TCRdb retains in-frame clones only, with some absent. This table has roughly 20,000 clones, 70% to 80% appearing once. Treatment was busulfan-fludarabine conditioning, a marrow graft, and cyclophosphamide on days +3 and +4. The specimen was PBMCs, collected after an allogeneic stem cell transplant with post-transplant cyclophosphamide. Receptors originate from a male patient aged 30 to 39 who received an allogeneic stem cell transplant from a related donor, was CMV-positive, and had acute GVHD only. Some T cells could come from the graft donor.

This sequence joins TRBV10-2 and TRBJ2-1; tentative D call: TRBD2 (5 bases). Trimming pared 10 bases from V and 0 bases from J, leaving 10 bases between. Germline loops: CDR1 WSHSY, CDR2 SAAADI. The CDR3 is 13 residues long. CDR3: CATKGSSYNEQFF. Here the CDR3 DNA reads TGCGCCACCAAAGGGAGCTCCTACAATGAGCAGTTCTTC.

The rearrangement uses TRBV7-2 and TRBJ1-5; TRBD1 might be the D (5 bases). The CDR3 totals 14 residues. The germline gives CDR1 SGHTA, CDR2 FQGNSA. The germline V and J ends were trimmed by 2 bases and 7 bases, with 12 bases remaining between them. The CDR3 reads CASSLSSGGQPQHF. The CDR3 DNA follows: TGTGCCAGCAGCTTAAGTTCGGGGGGGCAGCCCCAGCATTTT.

The chain employs TRBV5-1 and TRBJ2-2; 8 positions agree with TRBD2. Germline lookup yields CDR1 SGHRS and CDR2 YFSETQ. Trimming at V came to 4 bases and at J to 6 bases, leaving 5 bases not matched to a gene. This CDR3 is 14 amino acids long. The CDR3 is CASSPELAAGELFF. CDR3 nucleotides: TGCGCCAGCAGCCCGGAACTAGCGGCCGGGGAGCTGTTTTTT.